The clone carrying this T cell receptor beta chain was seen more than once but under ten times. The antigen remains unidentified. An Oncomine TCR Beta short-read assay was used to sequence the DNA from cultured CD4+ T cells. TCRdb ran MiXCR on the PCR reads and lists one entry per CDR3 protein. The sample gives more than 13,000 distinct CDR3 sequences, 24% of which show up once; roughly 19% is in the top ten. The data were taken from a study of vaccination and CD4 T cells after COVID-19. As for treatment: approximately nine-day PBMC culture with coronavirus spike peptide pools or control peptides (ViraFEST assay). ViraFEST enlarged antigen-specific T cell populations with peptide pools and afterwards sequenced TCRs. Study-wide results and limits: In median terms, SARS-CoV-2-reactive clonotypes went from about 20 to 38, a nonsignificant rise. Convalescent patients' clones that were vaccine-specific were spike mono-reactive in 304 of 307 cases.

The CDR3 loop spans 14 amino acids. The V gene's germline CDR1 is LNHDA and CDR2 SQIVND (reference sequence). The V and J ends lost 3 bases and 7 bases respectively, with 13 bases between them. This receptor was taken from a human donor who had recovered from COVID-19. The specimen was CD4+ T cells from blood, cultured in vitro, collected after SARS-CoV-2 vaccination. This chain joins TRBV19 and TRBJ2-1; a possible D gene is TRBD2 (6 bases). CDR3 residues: CASSIGGSLNEQFF. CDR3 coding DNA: TGTGCCAGTAGTATTGGGGGGAGTTTGAATGAGCAGTTCTTC.